Reported below is one T cell receptor beta chain. Its cognate antigen is unknown. Time point described: newly diagnosed GD, antithyroid drugs for less than 3 months. From RNA extracted from PBMCs, the TCR library was made. This entry belongs to a study of regulatory T cells in long-lasting Graves disease. Study conclusions and caveats: Fewer public clonotypes were shared by new patients (approximately 970) than by persistent patients (approximately 2,700).

Germline V gene lookup returns CDR1 SEHNR and CDR2 FQNEAQ (reference sequence). The CDR3 is 15 amino acids. V was pared by 4 bases and J by 1 base, with 0 bases of the junction left unmatched. Libraries of TCR beta came from iRepertoire HTBI primers plus Arm-PCR of CDR3 regions. From the multiplex PCR reads, TCRdb called clonotypes with MiXCR, one entry per CDR3 protein. The profile covers 440,000 or so distinct CDR3 sequences, with more than 13% appearing a single time and around 17% taken by the ten largest. A further study also used this sample, focusing on T cells in Graves' hyperthyroidism and ophthalmopathy.

This specimen consisted of peripheral blood mononuclear cells (PBMCs), obtained at new diagnosis, from a patient treated with antithyroid drugs. The rearrangement joins TRBV7-9 to TRBJ2-6; 8 nucleotides align to TRBD1. The TCR originated in a woman aged 30 to 39 with Graves disease. The CDR3 DNA reads as TGTGCCAGCAGCTGGACAGGGTCTGGGGCCAACGTCCTGACTTTC. It specifies CASSWTGSGANVLTF. Full variable domain (missing parts from reference TRBV7-9 and TRBJ2-6): DTGVSQNPRHKITKRGQNVTFRCDPISEHNRLYWYRQTLGQGPEFLTYFQNEAQLEKSRLLSDRFSAERPKGSFSTLEIQRTEQGDSAMYLCASSWTGSGANVLTFGAGSRLTVL.